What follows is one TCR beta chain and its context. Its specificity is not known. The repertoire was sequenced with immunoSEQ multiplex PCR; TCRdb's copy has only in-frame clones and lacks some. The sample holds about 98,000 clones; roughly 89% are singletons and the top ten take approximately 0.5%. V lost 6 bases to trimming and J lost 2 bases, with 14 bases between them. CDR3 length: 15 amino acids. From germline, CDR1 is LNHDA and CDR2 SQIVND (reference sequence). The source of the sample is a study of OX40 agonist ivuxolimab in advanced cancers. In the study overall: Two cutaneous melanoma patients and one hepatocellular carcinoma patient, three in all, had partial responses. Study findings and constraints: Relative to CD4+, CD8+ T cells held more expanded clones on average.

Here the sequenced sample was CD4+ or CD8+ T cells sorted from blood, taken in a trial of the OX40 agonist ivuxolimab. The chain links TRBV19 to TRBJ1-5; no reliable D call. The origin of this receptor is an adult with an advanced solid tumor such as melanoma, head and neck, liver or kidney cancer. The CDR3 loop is CASSNKRAGNQPQHF. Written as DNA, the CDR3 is TGTGCCAGTAGCAACAAGAGGGCAGGCAATCAGCCCCAGCATTTT.